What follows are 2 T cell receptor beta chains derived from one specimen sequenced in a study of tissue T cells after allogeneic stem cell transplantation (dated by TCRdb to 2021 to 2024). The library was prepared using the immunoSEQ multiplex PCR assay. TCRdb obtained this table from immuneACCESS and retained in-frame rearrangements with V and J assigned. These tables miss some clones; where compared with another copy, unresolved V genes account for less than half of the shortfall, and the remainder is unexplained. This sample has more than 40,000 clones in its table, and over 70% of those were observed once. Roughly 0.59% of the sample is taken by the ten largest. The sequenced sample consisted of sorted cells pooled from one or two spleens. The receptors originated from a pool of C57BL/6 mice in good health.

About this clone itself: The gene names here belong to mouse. CDR3 DNA (partial): TGTGCCAGCAGTCCGGGACAGGGTCAAAACACCTTGTAC. Protein: CASSPGQGQNTLY. The complete CDR3 protein is CASSPGQGQNTLYF. The chain uses TRBV13-1 and TRBJ2-4; TRBD1 agrees at 8 bases. The CDR3 end lies 1 residue beyond the end of the read and is filled in from the germline J gene. The CDR3 has 14 residues. The J segment lost 1 base and the V segment lost 4 bases, leaving 2 bases of the junction unmatched. In germline, CDR1 is NSHNY, CDR2 SYGAGN.

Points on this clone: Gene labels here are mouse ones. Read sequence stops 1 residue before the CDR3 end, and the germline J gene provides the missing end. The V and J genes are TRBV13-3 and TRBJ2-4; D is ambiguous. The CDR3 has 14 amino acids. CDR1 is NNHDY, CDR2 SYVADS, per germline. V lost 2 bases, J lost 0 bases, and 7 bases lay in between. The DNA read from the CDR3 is TGTGCCAGCAGTGAGCGCAACAGTCAAAACACCTTGTAC. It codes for CASSERNSQNTLY. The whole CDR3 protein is CASSERNSQNTLYF.